This T cell receptor (beta chain) was sequenced for a study of blood T cell repertoires in COVID-19 (dated by TCRdb to 2020 to 2021). Some background on the complete study: Samples from collaborators originated in the United States, Italy and Spain and spanned both the acute and convalescent phases of COVID-19. The material from the prospective study consisted of cDNA or gDNA derived from T cells, B-cell-depleted T cells, or PBMCs. The dataset comprised deeply sampled blood TCRbeta repertoires from subjects exposed to, actively infected with, or recovered from COVID-19. The repertoires were made available in a free public database intended to serve as a resource for research on the immune response to SARS-CoV-2. Samples came from the ongoing ImmuneRACE study (first 160 participants) plus 1,254 subjects from 6 global collaborators. Nearly every sample came with metadata listing a de-identified subject ID, COVID-19 status, age in years and sex. Where HLA class I and class II types were available, the types were taken from metadata supplied by the sample provider, not from assay-based typing. The research as a whole found: The quantity of clinical and demographic metadata differed by source and by participant and was supplied without curation.

TCRbeta CDR3 regions were amplified from genomic DNA by means of the immunoSEQ Assay, a bias-controlled multiplex PCR. The original methods were these. The number of nucleated cells in each sample was estimated from the amplification of reference gene primers within the assay. Sequence reads were collapsed and filtered to measure the absolute abundance of every unique TCRbeta CDR3 rearrangement. For each sample, productive Simpson clonality was calculated by taking the square root of Simpson's diversity index across productive rearrangements. As stored in TCRdb, this immuneACCESS dataset retains in-frame rearrangements with V and J assigned. A fraction of the clones does not appear; measured against another copy, unresolved V genes explain less than half of the discrepancy, and the remainder lacks a known reason. V, J and clone size reflect that table, while D and trimming were determined from the DNA. A total of about 160,000 clones appear in this sample, roughly 89% of them only once. The top ten clonotypes cover 10% of the sample.

This clone was seen once. Its antigen has not been determined. Base qualities are not recorded, but no much larger clone differs from it by a single base. V gives up 7 bases and J gives up 1 base, and the segment between their germline ends measures 7 bases. The CDR3 numbers 12 residues from cysteine through phenylalanine. Only the CDR3 DNA is retained, 36 bases long and in frame from the first base. From the germline V gene, CDR1 is ENHRY and CDR2 is SYGVKD. In Seattle, one collaborating source enrolled patients while the infection was active and tracked those patients longitudinally over the course of disease. Collaborating institutions collected whole blood in K2EDTA tubes following their own protocols. Collaborator samples were shipped for TCRbeta analysis as frozen whole blood, isolated PBMCs, or DNA extracted from either sample type.

The chain was built from TRBV10-3 and TRBJ1-1; the D gene is perhaps TRBD1, on 6 matching bases. Sequencing input: peripheral blood. This receptor was obtained from a woman aged 65 to 85 with COVID-19, enrolled during active disease. The CDR3 is CAIKGENTEAFF. Read as DNA, the sequence is TGTGCCATCAAGGGGGAGAACACTGAAGCTTTCTTT.